The present entry profiles one T cell receptor (beta chain) with its context. What it recognizes is unknown. The data are from a study of monozygotic twins with inflammatory bowel disease. Study-level results: Telling apart the different T cell subtypes was not possible. A reduction in TCRbeta diversity (inverse Simpson) was seen in IBD patients relative to healthy co-twins.

The quantity of total RNA per TCR library was about 3,300 ng. Nested amplification of TCRalpha and TCRbeta cDNA involved two PCRs of approximately 16 and 10 cycles. TCRdb reprocessed the 5' RACE reads, with one entry per CDR3 protein and no DNA. The sample shows 440,000 or so distinct CDR3 sequences, and roughly 2.5% sits with its ten largest clones. The germline V gene encodes CDR1 SGHRS and CDR2 YFSETQ. The CDR3 contains 15 residues. The sequenced sample was blood. This chain joins TRBV5-1 and TRBJ1-3. The TCR was taken from a human donor with ulcerative colitis or Crohn's disease, or a healthy co-twin of an affected twin (not recorded which). The CDR3 is CASSLGRRSFDTIYF.